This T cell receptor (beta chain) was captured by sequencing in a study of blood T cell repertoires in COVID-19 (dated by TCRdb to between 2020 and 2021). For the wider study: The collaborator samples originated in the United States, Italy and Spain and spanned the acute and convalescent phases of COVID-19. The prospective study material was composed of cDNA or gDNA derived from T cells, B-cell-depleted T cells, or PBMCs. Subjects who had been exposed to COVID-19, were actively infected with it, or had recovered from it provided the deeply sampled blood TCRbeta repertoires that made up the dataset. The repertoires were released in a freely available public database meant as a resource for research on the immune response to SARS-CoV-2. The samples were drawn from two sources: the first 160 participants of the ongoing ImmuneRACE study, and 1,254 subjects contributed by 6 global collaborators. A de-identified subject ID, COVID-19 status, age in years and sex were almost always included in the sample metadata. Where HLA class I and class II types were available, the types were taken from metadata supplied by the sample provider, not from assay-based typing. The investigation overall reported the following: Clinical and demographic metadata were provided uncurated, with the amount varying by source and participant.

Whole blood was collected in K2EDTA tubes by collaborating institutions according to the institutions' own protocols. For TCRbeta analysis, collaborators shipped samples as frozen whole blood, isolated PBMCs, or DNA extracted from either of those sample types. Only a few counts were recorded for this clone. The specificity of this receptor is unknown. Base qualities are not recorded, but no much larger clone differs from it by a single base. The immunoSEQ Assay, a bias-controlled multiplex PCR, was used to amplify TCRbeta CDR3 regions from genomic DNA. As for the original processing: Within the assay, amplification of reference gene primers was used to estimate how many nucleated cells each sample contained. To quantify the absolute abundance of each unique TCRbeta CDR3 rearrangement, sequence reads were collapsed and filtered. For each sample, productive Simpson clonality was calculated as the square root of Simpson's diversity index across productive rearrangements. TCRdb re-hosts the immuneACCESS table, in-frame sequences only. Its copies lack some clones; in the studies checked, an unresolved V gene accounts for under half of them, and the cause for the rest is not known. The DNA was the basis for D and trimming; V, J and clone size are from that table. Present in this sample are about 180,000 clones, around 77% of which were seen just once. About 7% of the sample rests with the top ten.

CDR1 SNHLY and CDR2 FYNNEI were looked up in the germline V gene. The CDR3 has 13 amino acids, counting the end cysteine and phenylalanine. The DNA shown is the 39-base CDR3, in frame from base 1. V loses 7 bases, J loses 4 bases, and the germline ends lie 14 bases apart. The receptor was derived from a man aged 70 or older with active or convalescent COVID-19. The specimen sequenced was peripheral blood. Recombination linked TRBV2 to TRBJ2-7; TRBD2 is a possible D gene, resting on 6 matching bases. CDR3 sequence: CASMWNSGYEQYF. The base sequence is TGTGCCAGCATGTGGAATAGCGGTTACGAGCAGTACTTC.